This T cell receptor beta chain was sequenced in a study of cytomegalovirus exposure and HLA in healthy donors. There are 13 residues in the CDR3. CDR1 is MDHEN and CDR2 is SYDVKM in the germline V gene. V gave up 8 bases and J gave up 4 bases; unmatched junction bases: 6. TCRdb's copy holds only in-frame clones and misses some; the assay was immunoSEQ multiplex PCR. The table lists 100,000 to 150,000 clones, roughly nine tenths of them singletons, with 1.1% in the top ten. The sample consisted of PBMCs. The chain combines TRBV28 with TRBJ2-7; 9 bases map to TRBD2. The origin of this receptor is a woman younger than 30 in good health and CMV-seronegative. CDR3 region: CASGGLAAYEQYF. DNA of the CDR3: TGTGCCAGCGGGGGACTAGCCGCGTACGAGCAGTACTTC. Drawing the rest from reference TRBV28 and TRBJ2-7, the complete variable domain is DVKVTQSSRYLVKRTGEKVFLECVQDMDHENMFWYRQDPGLGLRLIYFSYDVKMKEKGDIPEGYSVSREKKERFSLILESASTNQTSMYLCASGGLAAYEQYFGPGTRLTVT.